The 14 T cell receptor beta chains given below trace back to one sample, sequenced in a study of T cell repertoires in cytomegalovirus infection. These receptors have no known antigen. In TCRdb, the reads were re-called with MiXCR into one record per CDR3 protein. The sample records under 40,000 distinct CDR3 sequences, just over 50% being singletons. The sequencing used CD8+ T cells from cultured PBMCs, collected from culture after CMV antigen stimulation. All receptors come from a human donor in good health (CMV status not recorded). Some clones in this sample may be carry-over from other donors' samples.

This clonotype was seen just once. This chain connects TRBV6-5 to TRBJ2-7; 8 bases are shared with TRBD1. This CDR3 is built from 15 residues. Germline V lookup: CDR1 MNHEY, CDR2 SVGAGI. Losses at the gene ends were 7 bases for V and 4 bases for J; bases not matched to a gene: 12. DNA for the CDR3: TGTGCCAGCAAAGTCCGGGACAGGACGCCATACGAGCAGTACTTC. Its translation is CASKVRDRTPYEQYF.

V and J are TRBV6-8 and TRBJ1-5; D is unclear. CDR1 and CDR2 (germline): MNHGY, SAAAGT. The CDR3 has 14 residues. Trimming removed 4 bases from V and 1 base from J, with 8 bases in between. CDR3 sequence (DNA): TGTGCCAGCAGTTCCTTCCGGAGCAATCAGCCCCAGCATTTT. Translation gives CASSSFRSNQPQHF.

This clonotype was counted between two and nine times. This chain connects TRBV20-1 to TRBJ2-1; D might be TRBD2 (6 bases). CDR1 and CDR2 from the germline V gene are DFQATT and SNEGSKA (reference sequence). This CDR3 is 13 amino acids long. Deletions cut 5 bases from V and 2 bases from J, with 10 bases between. The CDR3 loop is CSALGTAYNEQFF. The CDR3 DNA is TGCAGTGCTCTGGGGACTGCCTACAATGAGCAGTTCTTC.

V gene TRBV27 combines with J gene TRBJ2-7; D might be TRBD1 (6 bases). CDR1 and CDR2 (germline): MNHEY, SMNVEV (reference sequence). The CDR3 is made up of 16 amino acids. The V gene lost 5 bases and the J gene lost 2 bases, with 19 bases spanning the gap. The CDR3 region has the DNA TGTGCCAGCAGTCTGAGGCCGGACAGCAGACCCTACGAGCAGTACTTC. It translates to CASSLRPDSRPYEQYF.

V gene TRBV7-6 combines with J gene TRBJ2-1; no clear D gene. Trimming left V 1 base short and J 5 bases short, with 9 bases between. The length of the CDR3 is 14 residues. Germline lookup yields CDR1 SGHVS and CDR2 FNYEAQ. The CDR3 reads CASSLGQVHNEQFF. In DNA, the CDR3 is TGTGCCAGCAGCTTAGGGCAGGTCCACAATGAGCAGTTCTTC.

The count of this clonotype is one. This chain uses TRBV15 with TRBJ2-7; 10 bases match TRBD1. The CDR3 spans 15 residues. CDR1 and CDR2 (germline): LNHNV, YYDKDF (reference sequence). V lost 4 bases, J lost 4 bases, and 7 bases stayed unmatched. The DNA for the CDR3 is TGTGCCACCAGCACTACCGGGACAGGGGAGTACGAGCAGTACTTC. Translated: CATSTTGTGEYEQYF.

V and J are TRBV7-8 and TRBJ2-7; D gene unclear. With 3 bases removed from V and 3 bases from J, the gap between germline ends came to 21 bases. CDR1 is SGHVS, CDR2 FQNEAQ, per germline. The CDR3 is 17 residues long. CDR3 DNA: TGTGCCAGCAGCTTTACCCAGACGGTCGCCTTACTCTACGAGCAGTACTTC. Translating it yields CASSFTQTVALLYEQYF.

The chain employs TRBV5-5 and TRBJ1-2, with a possible D match to TRBD1 (5 bases). V was trimmed by 0 bases and J by 5 bases, leaving 11 bases between them. Germline lookup yields CDR1 SGHKS and CDR2 YYEKEE (reference sequence). This CDR3 comprises 14 residues. The CDR3 reads CASSLDWGEYGYTF. DNA of the CDR3: TGTGCCAGCAGCTTGGATTGGGGGGAATATGGCTACACCTTC.

The rearrangement links TRBV27 to TRBJ2-1; unclear D gene. This CDR3 contains 15 residues. Trimming removed 8 bases at V and 2 bases at J, with 16 bases between. Germline V gene data show CDR1 as MNHEY and CDR2 as SMNVEV (reference sequence). The CDR3 is CASHPRRPAYNEQFF. CDR3 DNA: TGTGCCAGCCACCCCCGAAGGCCGGCCTACAATGAGCAGTTCTTC.

Comments on this clonotype: The junction shows a germline mismatch at one end, possibly a read error. The chain uses TRBV7-4 and TRBJ2-5; TRBD2 matches 10 bases. This CDR3 has 17 residues. Per germline, CDR1 SGHVT and CDR2 SQSDAQ. The CDR3 DNA is TGTGACAGCAGCTTACGCGGACTAGCGGACCCCAAAGATACCCAGTACTTC. Amino acids: CDSSLRGLADPKDTQYF.

V usage is TRBV7-2 and J usage is TRBJ2-7; D call uncertain. V lost 3 bases, J lost 1 base, and 7 bases lay in between. Germline V gives CDR1 SGHTA, CDR2 FQGNSA. CDR3 size: 13 residues. CDR3 sequence reads: CASSFTESYEQYF. CDR3 nucleotides: TGTGCCAGCAGCTTTACAGAGTCCTACGAGCAGTACTTC. The complete variable domain, with remaining parts taken from reference TRBV7-2 and TRBJ2-7, reads GAGVSQSPSNKVTEKGKDVELRCDPISGHTALYWYRQSLGQGLEFLIYFQGNSAPDKSGLPSDRFSAERTGGSVSTLTIQRTQQEDSAVYLCASSFTESYEQYFGPGTRLTVT.

This rearrangement joins TRBV7-6 to TRBJ2-2; TRBD2 is a possible D gene (5 bases). The CDR3 length is 16 residues. Germline CDR1 and CDR2: SGHVS and FNYEAQ. Deletions cut 2 bases from V and 1 base from J, with 11 bases between. CDR3 sequence reads: CASSLSRRENTGELFF. The CDR3 region has the DNA TGTGCCAGCAGCTTATCACGCCGGGAGAACACCGGGGAGCTGTTTTTT.

This clonotype was picked up a small number of times. The chain combines TRBV7-2 with TRBJ1-6; unclear D gene. The CDR3 has 16 amino acids. From germline, CDR1 is SGHTA and CDR2 FQGNSA. V was shortened by 6 bases and J by 0 bases, with 12 bases between the two germline ends. The CDR3 nucleotides are TGTGCCAGCAGGGACCGCAGGAGCTCCTATAATTCACCCCTCCACTTT. This codes for CASRDRRSSYNSPLHF.

This clonotype was observed a handful of times. The chain is built from TRBV7-2 and TRBJ2-2, with D perhaps TRBD1 (6 bases). This CDR3 is 16 amino acids long. V was clipped by 2 bases and J by 2 bases, with 12 bases between them. Looked up from germline, CDR1 is SGHTA and CDR2 is FQGNSA. For the CDR3, the DNA is TGTGCCAGCAGCTTATTAGGCAGGGGCAACACCGGGGAGCTGTTTTTT. Translating it yields CASSLLGRGNTGELFF. Variable domain in full (rest from reference TRBV7-2 and TRBJ2-2): GAGVSQSPSNKVTEKGKDVELRCDPISGHTALYWYRQSLGQGLEFLIYFQGNSAPDKSGLPSDRFSAERTGGSVSTLTIQRTQQEDSAVYLCASSLLGRGNTGELFFGEGSRLTVL.